One TCR beta chain is described in this entry. This sample is part of a study of cytomegalovirus exposure and HLA in healthy donors. Trimming stripped 6 bases from V and 8 bases from J, with 13 bases between. In germline, CDR1 is KGHSH, CDR2 LQKENI. The CDR3 has 13 residues. The PCR used 60 Vbeta and 13 Jbeta primers. Generated by immunoSEQ multiplex PCR, the TCRdb table keeps only in-frame clones and is missing some. The sample lists about 72,000 clones, roughly 82% seen once, with 1.9% in the top ten. The chain combines TRBV18 with TRBJ1-4; a weak D match, TRBD1 (6 bases). The TCR originated in a man younger than 35 in good health and CMV-seronegative. Sequencing was performed on PBMCs. CDR3 nucleotide sequence: TGTGCCAGCTCCGCAGGGGTAGGGGAAAAACTGTTTTTT. This codes for CASSAGVGEKLFF.